The 16 T cell receptor beta chains below were found in one sample sequenced in a study of T cell repertoires in cytomegalovirus infection. What these receptors recognize is not known. TCRdb ran MiXCR on the reads and lists one entry per CDR3 protein. The sample contains a few hundred thousand distinct CDR3 sequences, about 39% of which appear only once. The sequences come from cultured PBMCs, collected from culture after CMV antigen stimulation. These receptors were obtained from a human donor in good health (CMV status not recorded). Some clones in this sample may be carry-over from other donors' samples.

Only a few counts were recorded for this clonotype. The rearrangement joins TRBV7-2 to TRBJ1-1; no firm D call. The germline V gene has CDR1 SGHTA and CDR2 FQGNSA. This CDR3 is 15 amino acids long. Trimming stripped 5 bases from V and 0 bases from J, with 13 bases between. CDR3 region: CASSPLGRLNTEAFF. The CDR3 DNA reads TGTGCCAGCAGCCCCCTCGGACGGCTGAACACTGAAGCTTTCTTT.

This clonotype was seen only a few times. The chain's CDR3 is CASTLGQDNQPQHF. Written as DNA, the CDR3 is TGTGCCAGCACCTTGGGGCAGGACAATCAGCCCCAGCATTTT. The chain joins TRBV7-9 to TRBJ1-5, with D perhaps matching TRBD1 (5 bases). Germline V gene sequence: CDR1 SEHNR, CDR2 FQNEAQ (reference sequence). Trimming stripped 7 bases from V and 3 bases from J, with 13 bases between. The CDR3 is 14 amino acids.

The chain uses TRBV5-1 and TRBJ2-2, with 8 bases aligning to TRBD1. The CDR3 spans 15 residues. From germline, CDR1 is SGHRS and CDR2 YFSETQ. V shed 5 bases, J shed 2 bases, and the junction held 5 bases outside the gene matches. CDR3 residues: CASRMDRVNTGELFF. In DNA form, the CDR3 reads TGCGCCAGCAGAATGGACAGGGTTAACACCGGGGAGCTGTTTTTT. Variable domain in full (rest from reference TRBV5-1 and TRBJ2-2): KAGVTQTPRYLIKTRGQQVTLSCSPISGHRSVSWYQQTPGQGLQFLFEYFSETQRNKGNFPGRFSGRQFSNSRSEMNVSTLELGDSALYLCASRMDRVNTGELFFGEGSRLTVL.

The chain joins TRBV11-2 to TRBJ2-7; the match to TRBD1 covers 7 bases. The CDR3 has 16 amino acids. J gave up 1 base and V 0 bases, and 6 bases lay outside the gene matches. Germline V CDR1 and CDR2: SGHAT, FQNNGV. The CDR3 loop is CASSLEETGRSYEQYF. The CDR3 region has the DNA TGTGCCAGCAGCTTAGAAGAGACAGGGCGGTCCTACGAGCAGTACTTC. The entire variable domain, with the rest obtained from reference TRBV11-2 and TRBJ2-7, is as follows: EAGVAQSPRYKIIEKRQSVAFWCNPISGHATLYWYQQILGQGPKLLIQFQNNGVVDDSQLPKDRFSAERLKGVDSTLKIQPAKLEDSAVYLCASSLEETGRSYEQYFGPGTRLTVT.

This clonotype was found a few times. The genes are TRBV7-8 and TRBJ2-1, with a weak D call TRBD1 (6 bases). CDR1 SGHVS and CDR2 FQNEAQ come from the germline V gene. The V end was cut by 1 base, the J end by 10 bases, with 14 bases between. The CDR3 loop spans 14 amino acids. The CDR3, as DNA: TGTGCCAGCAGCTTAGTTCCCCGACAGGCCGAGCAGTTCTTC. This sequence encodes CASSLVPRQAEQFF.

The table lists this clonotype with a few counts. In DNA form, the CDR3 reads TGTGCCACCGCGACAGGCCCGAACACTGAAGCTTTCTTT. Translating it yields CATATGPNTEAFF. The chain uses TRBV10-3 and TRBJ1-1, with a weak D call TRBD1 (6 bases). V lost 10 bases and J 1 base, leaving 13 bases between the germline ends. Germline V gene sequence: CDR1 ENHRY, CDR2 SYGVKD. The CDR3 runs to 13 residues.

In this sample, this clonotype turned up a few times. The gene calls are TRBV7-8 and TRBJ2-1; TRBD2 matches at 7 bases. The CDR3 contains 16 residues. Losses at the gene ends were 5 bases for V and 9 bases for J; bases not matched to a gene: 16. CDR1 is SGHVS and CDR2 is FQNEAQ in the germline V gene. CDR3 region: CASSPTGGSRRREQFF. The CDR3 coding sequence is TGTGCCAGCAGCCCCACCGGCGGGAGCCGCAGGCGTGAGCAGTTCTTC.

The chain links TRBV12-3 or TRBV12-4 to TRBJ2-5; D is uncertain. The CDR3 is 13 residues long. V shed 1 base and J shed 5 bases, with 8 bases lying between them. In DNA form, the CDR3 reads TGTGCCAGCAGTTTAGGGTTTCGGGAGACCCAGTACTTC. Its translation is CASSLGFRETQYF.

This clonotype has only a few counts. V and J are TRBV7-2 and TRBJ2-1; 8 bases are shared with TRBD1. Germline V lookup: CDR1 SGHTA, CDR2 FQGNSA. The V segment lost 4 bases and the J segment 0 bases; nucleotides outside the gene matches: 2. The CDR3 has 15 amino acids. DNA for the CDR3: TGTGCCAGCAGCTCGGGACAGGCCTCCTACAATGAGCAGTTCTTC. Translated, it gives CASSSGQASYNEQFF.

This clonotype appeared a few times. The V and J genes are TRBV12-3 or TRBV12-4 and TRBJ1-1; D may be TRBD1 (6 bases). Trimming left V 1 base short and J 9 bases short, with 15 bases between. The CDR3 extends over 14 amino acids. CDR3 nucleotides: TGTGCCAGCAGTTTAGAGGGGGGGAGCAGTAAAGCTTTCTTT. Translating gives CASSLEGGSSKAFF.

This chain links TRBV12-3 or TRBV12-4 with TRBJ2-7; 10 bases are a match to TRBD2. The J segment lost 4 bases and the V segment lost 6 bases, leaving 6 bases of the junction unmatched. The CDR3 runs 14 residues. In nucleotides, the CDR3 is TGTGCCAGCAGAGAAGCGGGGGGGGCTTACGAGCAGTACTTC. Translating it yields CASREAGGAYEQYF.

A note on this clonotype: The junction differs from germline at one of its ends, possibly a read error. The V and J genes are TRBV6-2 or TRBV6-3 and TRBJ1-3; D remains ambiguous. The length of the CDR3 is 14 residues. Germline V gives CDR1 MNHEY, CDR2 SVGEGT. The CDR3 DNA is TGTGTCAGCAGTCGCCGGACGGAAACGTCCACCATATATTTT. It yields the protein CVSSRRTETSTIYF.

This clonotype occurred a few times. The chain carries TRBV7-2 and TRBJ2-5, with TRBD1 as a possible D gene (6 bases). V was clipped by 3 bases and J by 3 bases, with 14 bases between them. This CDR3 spans 15 amino acids. The V gene's germline CDR1 is SGHTA and CDR2 FQGNSA. The CDR3 bases are TGTGCCAGCAGCTTCGCTTGGGGGCGGGAAGAGACCCAGTACTTC. Translating it yields CASSFAWGREETQYF.

The rearrangement uses TRBV20-1 and TRBJ1-1; D is ambiguous. Germline loops: CDR1 DFQATT, CDR2 SNEGSKA (reference sequence). The CDR3 runs 12 residues. V lost 6 bases, J lost 0 bases, and 8 bases lay in between. The CDR3: CSAEPMNTEAFF. The CDR3 nucleotides read TGCAGTGCAGAACCCATGAACACTGAAGCTTTCTTT.

V gene TRBV12-3 or TRBV12-4 combines with J gene TRBJ2-3; 7 bases are shared with TRBD2. This CDR3 region has 14 residues. V was pared by 6 bases and J by 6 bases, with 9 bases of the junction left unmatched. DNA of the CDR3: TGTGCCAGCAGAAACGGACTAGGCGCGGATACGCAGTATTTT. It specifies CASRNGLGADTQYF.

The CDR3 loop reads CSVEELLAGGTTGELFF. The CDR3 DNA is TGCAGCGTTGAAGAGCTTCTAGCGGGAGGCACCACCGGGGAGCTGTTTTTT. The rearrangement joins TRBV29-1 to TRBJ2-2; TRBD2 matches at 11 bases. Germline assignment: CDR1 SQVTM and CDR2 ANQGSEA. The length of the CDR3 is 17 residues. V lost 0 bases and J lost 4; bases outside the gene matches: 7.